These 23 T cell receptor beta chains originate from one sample sequenced in a study of beta chain features in type 1 diabetes. Study-wide results and limits: Shorter TCRB CDR3s, moderately but significantly so, marked every one of the four CD4+ subsets in Type 1 diabetes patients.

These receptors are not linked to any known antigen. The entirety of the isolated RNA underwent reverse transcription, so expressed TCRB transcripts were sequenced. TCRdb's copy holds only in-frame clones and misses some; the assay was immunoSEQ multiplex PCR. The sample consists of roughly 15,000 clones, about three quarters of them appearing once. Specimen: stem cell memory CD4+ T cells from blood. The source is a young man with type 1 diabetes.

This chain uses TRBV2 with TRBJ2-2; 12 bases are shared with TRBD2. CDR1 is SNHLY and CDR2 is FYNNEI in the germline V gene. The CDR3 runs 16 residues. V lost 10 bases and J lost 4; bases outside the gene matches: 10. For the CDR3, the DNA is TGTGCCACCACCACTAGCGGGGGGCATCTCACCGGGGAGCTGTTTTTT. This codes for CATTTSGGHLTGELFF.

The V gene is TRBV20-1, the J gene TRBJ2-7, with D possibly matching TRBD1 (7 bases). The CDR3 runs 11 residues. V lost 2 bases, J lost 11 bases, and 13 bases lay in between. CDR1 is DFQATT and CDR2 is SNEGSKA in the germline V gene (reference sequence). In DNA, the CDR3 is TGCAGTGCTAGAACAGGGGACTCAGAGTACTTC. This encodes CSARTGDSEYF.

There are a few counts of this clone. The J gene is TRBJ2-7, the V gene TRBV29-1, with D perhaps TRBD1 (8 bases). The CDR3 totals 15 residues. Trimming cost V 7 bases and J 6 bases, with 25 bases left between them. Germline V gives CDR1 SQVTM, CDR2 ANQGSEA. The CDR3 DNA reads as TGCAGCGCCGGAGGTAGAACAGGGGGGGAGGTCGAGCAGTACTTC. Protein: CSAGGRTGGEVEQYF.

This chain links TRBV6-6 with TRBJ1-5, with 7 bases that match TRBD1. The germline V gene encodes CDR1 MNHNY and CDR2 SVGAGI (reference sequence). The CDR3 runs to 14 residues. V was pared by 0 bases and J by 16 bases, with 12 bases of the junction left unmatched. The CDR3 DNA reads as TGTGCCAGCAGTTACTCGACCCAAGGGCAGGGGGAACATTTT. Protein product: CASSYSTQGQGEHF.

The gene calls are TRBV27 and TRBJ2-7, with 10 bases fitting TRBD1. CDR1 is MNHEY and CDR2 is SMNVEV in the germline V gene (reference sequence). J lost 4 bases, V lost 4 bases, and 10 bases had no gene match. This CDR3 has 16 amino acids. Here the CDR3 DNA reads TGTGCCAGCAGTTCGGACAGGGGGAAGTCCCCTTACGAGCAGTACTTC. Translated, it gives CASSSDRGKSPYEQYF.

The CDR3 bases are TGCGCCAGCAGCCAAGACCACAGGGGGCCTAACTATGGCTACACCTTC. It yields the protein CASSQDHRGPNYGYTF. The chain recombines TRBV4-1 with TRBJ1-2, with TRBD1 matching 9 bases. CDR3 length: 16 residues. After removal of 0 bases from V and 0 bases from J, the junction contained 2 bases not matched to a gene. From germline, CDR1 is MGHRA and CDR2 YSYEKL.

The rearrangement joins TRBV28 to TRBJ2-5; the D gene is possibly TRBD1 (5 bases). CDR1 and CDR2 (germline): MDHEN, SYDVKM. The CDR3 runs to 14 residues. The ends were cut back, 5 bases at V and 3 bases at J, with 13 bases in the middle. CDR3 sequence reads: CASSPPDTKETQYF. In DNA, the CDR3 is TGTGCCAGCAGTCCCCCGGACACCAAAGAGACCCAGTACTTC.

V usage is TRBV9 and J usage is TRBJ1-3, with a tentative D call TRBD1 (6 bases). Per germline, CDR1 SGDLS and CDR2 YYNGEE. V shed 3 bases and J shed 4 bases, with 14 bases lying between them. The CDR3 extends over 15 amino acids. The CDR3 sequence: CASSATGTRGNTIYF. The CDR3 DNA sequence: TGTGCCAGCAGCGCTACCGGGACACGAGGAAACACCATATATTTT.

V and J are TRBV6-6 and TRBJ2-7; 7 positions match TRBD2. J was trimmed by 3 bases and V by 5 bases; bases with no gene match: 4. The CDR3 runs 13 residues. Germline loops: CDR1 MNHNY, CDR2 SVGAGI (reference sequence). The CDR3: CASSTGTNYEQYF. The CDR3 coding sequence is TGTGCCAGCAGTACCGGGACTAACTACGAGCAGTACTTC.

The chain links TRBV2 to TRBJ2-5; 11 bases match TRBD2. The junction had 12 bases not matched to a gene; V was cut back by 6 bases and J by 12 bases. Germline assignment: CDR1 SNHLY and CDR2 FYNNEI. The CDR3 covers 14 residues. CDR3 coding DNA: TGTGCCAGCAGGTATAGCGGGGGGGCCTCGGCTAAGTACTTC. Translated: CASRYSGGASAKYF.

This sequence joins TRBV5-4 and TRBJ2-2; TRBD2 is a possible D gene (5 bases). Germline V CDR1 and CDR2: SGHNT, YYREEE (reference sequence). CDR3 length: 15 residues. Trimming removed 3 bases from V and 5 bases from J, with 14 bases in between. The CDR3 is CASSWTVGGTGELFF. The CDR3 nucleotides read TGTGCCAGCAGCTGGACGGTTGGCGGGACCGGGGAGCTGTTTTTT. The variable domain in full, with the rest retrieved from reference TRBV5-4 and TRBJ2-2, is ETGVTQSPTHLIKTRGQQVTLRCSSQSGHNTVSWYQQALGQGPQFIFQYYREEENGRGNFPPRFSGLQFPNYSSELNVNALELDDSALYLCASSWTVGGTGELFFGEGSRLTVL.

This chain links TRBV6-1 with TRBJ1-4, with D hard to call. CDR3 size: 16 residues. Germline V lookup: CDR1 MNHNS, CDR2 SASEGT. V was shortened by 2 bases and J by 0 bases, with 10 bases between the two germline ends. The CDR3 loop is CASSELTSATNEKLFF. The CDR3 DNA sequence: TGTGCCAGCAGTGAATTGACATCGGCAACTAATGAAAAACTGTTTTTT.

The chain has TRBV2 and TRBJ2-7, with 12 bases matching TRBD2. CDR1 SNHLY and CDR2 FYNNEI come from the germline V gene. The CDR3 length is 13 residues. J was trimmed by 7 bases and V by 10 bases; bases with no gene match: 8. CDR3: CATSSGGALEQYF. The CDR3 bases are TGTGCCACCTCTAGCGGGGGGGCCCTGGAGCAGTACTTC.

The chain uses TRBV5-1 and TRBJ1-1; a possible D gene is TRBD1 (6 bases). Germline values: CDR1 SGHRS, CDR2 YFSETQ. With 0 bases removed from V and 8 bases from J, the gap between germline ends came to 23 bases. The CDR3 length is 17 residues. For the CDR3, the DNA is TGCGCCAGCAGCTTGGGAAATAGCCTCGACGGGACACGAGAAGCTTTCTTT. Encoded protein: CASSLGNSLDGTREAFF.

This chain uses TRBV5-4 with TRBJ1-5, with D uncertain. The germline V gene encodes CDR1 SGHNT and CDR2 YYREEE (reference sequence). There are 12 residues in the CDR3. Trimming stripped 0 bases from V and 7 bases from J, with 5 bases between. The CDR3 nucleotides read TGTGCCAGCAGCTTGGACCGGCAGCCCCAGCATTTT. Residues: CASSLDRQPQHF. The full variable domain, with the rest looked up from reference TRBV5-4 and TRBJ1-5, is ETGVTQSPTHLIKTRGQQVTLRCSSQSGHNTVSWYQQALGQGPQFIFQYYREEENGRGNFPPRFSGLQFPNYSSELNVNALELDDSALYLCASSLDRQPQHFGDGTRLSIL.

J is TRBJ2-7 and V is TRBV25-1, with 9 positions matching TRBD1. Germline V CDR1 and CDR2: MGHDK, SYGVNS. V was clipped by 7 bases and J by 4 bases; unmatched bases: 8. The CDR3 extends over 14 amino acids. The CDR3: CASTGQGRVYEQYF. The CDR3 DNA sequence: TGTGCCAGCACTGGACAGGGGAGGGTATACGAGCAGTACTTC.

This clone showed up just once. The V and J genes are TRBV6-1 and TRBJ2-5, with D possibly matching TRBD2 (7 bases). The V gene lost 6 bases and the J gene lost 5 bases, with 16 bases spanning the gap. This CDR3 is 14 amino acids long. CDR1 MNHNS and CDR2 SASEGT come from the germline V gene. CDR3: CASRTGGPWETQYF. The CDR3 DNA reads as TGTGCCAGCAGGACCGGGGGGCCTTGGGAGACCCAGTACTTC.

The chain has TRBV6-1 and TRBJ1-5; TRBD1 is a possible D gene (5 bases). This CDR3 has 14 residues. Germline V gives CDR1 MNHNS, CDR2 SASEGT. V was shortened by 4 bases and J by 6 bases, with 13 bases between the two germline ends. The CDR3 protein is CASSASAGGQPQHF. DNA of the CDR3: TGTGCCAGCAGTGCGTCGGCGGGGGGTCAGCCCCAGCATTTT.

This sequence joins TRBV7-6 and TRBJ1-1; perhaps TRBD1 as D (5 bases). The V gene's germline CDR1 is SGHVS and CDR2 FNYEAQ. Trimming removed 1 base from V and 4 bases from J, with 7 bases in between. The CDR3 has 13 residues. CDR3 coding DNA: TGTGCCAGCAGCTTAGGGGGGGGCACTGAAGCTTTCTTT. It specifies CASSLGGGTEAFF.

The chain is built from TRBV29-1 and TRBJ1-2; possible D gene TRBD1, 6 bases. Looked up from germline, CDR1 is SQVTM and CDR2 is ANQGSEA. The CDR3 contains 12 residues. Trimming cost V 4 bases and J 4 bases, with 10 bases left between them. CDR3 sequence: CSVVGASYGYTF. CDR3 sequence (DNA): TGCAGCGTTGTGGGGGCCAGCTATGGCTACACCTTC. Supplemented by reference TRBV29-1 and TRBJ1-2, the full variable domain reads SAVISQKPSRDICQRGTSLTIQCQVDSQVTMMFWYRQQPGQSLTLIATANQGSEATYESGFVIDKFPISRPNLTFSTLTVSNMSPEDSSIYLCSVVGASYGYTFGSGTRLTVV.

The V and J genes are TRBV25-1 and TRBJ2-3; possibly TRBD2 for D (6 bases). V was clipped by 3 bases and J by 4 bases, with 8 bases between them. The CDR3 extends over 13 amino acids. Per the germline V gene, CDR1 is MGHDK and CDR2 is SYGVNS. Here the CDR3 reads CASSDPGADTQYF. CDR3 nucleotide sequence: TGTGCCAGCAGTGACCCGGGAGCAGATACGCAGTATTTT. Using reference TRBV25-1 and TRBJ2-3 for the parts outside the CDR3, the full variable domain is EADIYQTPRYLVIGTGKKITLECSQTMGHDKMYWYQQDPGMELHLIHYSYGVNSTEKGDLSSESTVSRIRTEHFPLTLESARPSHTSQYLCASSDPGADTQYFGPGTRLTVL.

The chain joins TRBV4-3 to TRBJ2-7; tentatively, D is TRBD2 (5 bases). In germline, CDR1 is LGHNA, CDR2 YSLEER. The CDR3 spans 14 residues. The V end lost 4 bases, the J end lost 1 base, and 11 bases lay between the germline ends. CDR3 protein: CASSLPGDSYEQYF. The CDR3 DNA sequence: TGCGCCAGCAGCCTCCCCGGGGATTCCTACGAGCAGTACTTC.

This clone has a single count. The chain joins TRBV11-2 to TRBJ1-3; 7 bases agree with TRBD1. V lost 4 bases, J lost 5 bases, and 2 bases stayed unmatched. Germline V gives CDR1 SGHAT, CDR2 FQNNGV. This CDR3 comprises 13 residues. CDR3 sequence reads: CASSSDRRNTIYF. CDR3 sequence (DNA): TGTGCCAGCAGCTCGGACAGGCGAAACACCATATATTTT.